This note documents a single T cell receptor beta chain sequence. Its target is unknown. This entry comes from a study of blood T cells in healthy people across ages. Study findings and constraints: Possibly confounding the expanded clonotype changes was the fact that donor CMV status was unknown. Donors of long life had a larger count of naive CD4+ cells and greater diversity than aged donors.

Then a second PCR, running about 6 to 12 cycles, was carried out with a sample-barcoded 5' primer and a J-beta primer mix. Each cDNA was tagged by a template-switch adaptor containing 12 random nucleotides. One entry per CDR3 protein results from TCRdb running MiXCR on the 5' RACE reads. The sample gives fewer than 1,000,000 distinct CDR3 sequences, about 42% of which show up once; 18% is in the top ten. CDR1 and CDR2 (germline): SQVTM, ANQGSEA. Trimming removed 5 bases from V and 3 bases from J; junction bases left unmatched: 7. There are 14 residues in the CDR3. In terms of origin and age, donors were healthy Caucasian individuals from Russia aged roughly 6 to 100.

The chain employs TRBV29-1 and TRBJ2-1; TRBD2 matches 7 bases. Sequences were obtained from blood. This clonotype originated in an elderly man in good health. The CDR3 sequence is CSVIGWGGYNEQFF. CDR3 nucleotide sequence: TGCAGCGTTATAGGATGGGGGGGCTACAATGAGCAGTTCTTC.